This TCR beta chain came from a study of shared clonotypes between healthy human individuals. For the study at large: Those who served as donors were a couple of women and a few men between the ages of 18 and 49.

Germline V gene lookup returns CDR1 SEHNR and CDR2 FQNEAQ (reference sequence). The CDR3 extends over 15 amino acids. V shed 1 base, J shed 5 bases, and the junction held 4 bases outside the gene matches. Profiling relied on immunoSEQ multiplex PCR, and the TCRdb table lists in-frame clones only, not all of them. Among some 2.1 million clones listed, about 95% were seen once. Notes on this clone: Within the sample, other DNA sequences also encode this same CDR3.

As defined, naive CD8 cells were CD45RO-negative and positively selected for CCR7, with terminally differentiated effector memory CD45RA+ cells excluded. This chain connects TRBV7-9 to TRBJ2-1, with 8 nucleotides matching TRBD2. The clonotype comes from a man aged 18 to 35 in good health. Sample: naive CD8+ T cells sorted from blood. The CDR3: CASSLGLAGHNEQFF. DNA for the CDR3: TGTGCCAGCAGCTTAGGTCTAGCGGGCCACAATGAGCAGTTCTTC.